A selection of T cell receptor beta chains follows, all from one sample in a study of graft-versus-host responses after intestinal transplantation. These receptors' targets are unknown. Clones were read by immunoSEQ multiplex PCR, and TCRdb kept only the in-frame ones, dropping some. This sample has 90,000 to 95,000 clones; around 93% occur once, and the top ten carry 0.4% to 0.6%. The sample in question was unstimulated CD8+ T cells sorted from spleen or lymph node cells, obtained before intestinal transplant. These receptors were obtained from a human donor who received an intestinal transplant. CDR3s include the opening cysteine and the closing phenylalanine or tryptophan. Clone size is stated in some rows and not others, as once, few, many or a class when expanded.

>TRBV19|TRBJ2-1|-
CASRFNSGGEIYNEQFF
>TRBV5-8|TRBJ2-5|-
CASSFLVGGRQETQYF
>TRBV9|TRBJ2-2|-
CASRGQGFGELFF
>TRBV19|TRBJ2-7|-
CASSGDSYEQYF
>TRBV12-2|TRBJ2-5|-
CASRLLQTLWGQGAWETQYF
>TRBV19|TRBJ1-5|once
CASYSNQPQHF
>TRBV30|TRBJ2-3|-
CAWRQVSDTQYF
>TRBV5-6|TRBJ1-1|-
CASSQGTGGPFTEAFF
>TRBV27|TRBJ1-5|-
CASSKQGSYSNQPQHF
>TRBV5-1|TRBJ1-2|-
CASSLEEGGGSYGYTF
>TRBV2|TRBJ2-1|-
CASSTGDNEQFF
>TRBV28|TRBJ1-5|-
CASSFGSNQPQHF
>TRBV27|TRBJ1-5|-
CASSIQEHQPQHF
>TRBV6-1|TRBJ2-7|-
CASAPGLADSYEQYF
>TRBV2|TRBJ1-1|-
CASNYRGTEAFF
>TRBV30|TRBJ1-4|-
CAWSDSGVEKLFF
>TRBV2|TRBJ2-3|-
CAGLRAERNPDTQYF
>TRBV19|TRBJ2-1|-
CASVSGSNYNEQFF
>TRBV6-5|TRBJ2-3|-
CASSYSTRTMDTQYF
>TRBV19|TRBJ1-2|-
CASKTAGTGGGYGYTF
>TRBV19|TRBJ1-5|-
CASSIDHFGTGGNQPQHF
>TRBV5-6|TRBJ2-7|-
CASSYQGLADVGSYEQYF
>TRBV29-1|TRBJ2-7|-
CSVEAGDRAYEQYF
>TRBV30|TRBJ1-1|-
CAWSSGAGGFTEAFF
>TRBV6-1|TRBJ2-7|once
CASRAGTGSDEQYF
>TRBV5-6|TRBJ1-3|few
CASSPTYENTIYF
>TRBV6-6|TRBJ1-1|-
CASSTRREWNTEAFF
>TRBV19|TRBJ1-6|once
CASSTGTGTNSPLHF
>TRBV19|TRBJ1-1|-
CASSGQGLFITEAFF
>TRBV28|TRBJ2-7|-
CASSFPIYSSGTSYEQYF